Below, 28 T cell receptor beta chains from the same sample are listed, as sequenced in a study of cytomegalovirus exposure and HLA in healthy donors. The PCR was carried out with 60 Vbeta primers and 13 Jbeta primers. Here immunoSEQ multiplex PCR was the method, and the copy in TCRdb shows in-frame clones only, minus some. The data hold approximately 91,000 clones, with 55% to 80% observed a single time. Specimen: PBMCs. All receptors come from a female donor in good health and CMV-seronegative.

In its sample, this clone was seen a few times. The V gene is TRBV10-3, the J gene TRBJ2-7; 9 nucleotides line up with TRBD2. Germline V lookup: CDR1 ENHRY, CDR2 SYGVKD. The CDR3 runs to 16 residues. V shed 3 bases, J shed 0 bases, and the junction held 6 bases outside the gene matches. The CDR3: CAISESPSGISYEQYF. Written as DNA, the CDR3 is TGTGCCATCAGTGAATCCCCTAGCGGGATCTCCTACGAGCAGTACTTC.

Notes on this clone: Within the sample, other DNA sequences also encode this same CDR3. The chain carries TRBV9 and TRBJ2-5, with 7 bases identical to TRBD1. This CDR3 comprises 14 residues. Germline CDR1 reads SGDLS; CDR2 reads YYNGEE. V lost 0 bases, J lost 3 bases, and 2 bases stayed unmatched. In DNA form, the CDR3 reads TGTGCCAGCAGCGTAGGAGGGGGCGAAGAGACCCAGTACTTC. Protein sequence: CASSVGGGEETQYF.

This clone was seen only once. The genes are TRBV4-2 and TRBJ2-7; 9 nucleotides line up with TRBD2. V lost 0 bases and J lost 2; bases outside the gene matches: 2. CDR3 size: 15 residues. In germline, CDR1 is LGHNA, CDR2 YNFKEQ. Here the CDR3 reads CASSQDGGRAYEQYF. In DNA form, the CDR3 reads TGTGCCAGCAGCCAAGACGGCGGGAGGGCCTACGAGCAGTACTTC.

This sequence joins TRBV7-9 and TRBJ2-7, with 8 positions matching TRBD2. V gave up 5 bases and J gave up 0 bases; unmatched junction bases: 9. Looked up from germline, CDR1 is SEHNR and CDR2 is FQNEAQ (reference sequence). This CDR3 has 16 residues. The CDR3 sequence is CASSPTGLGDSYEQYF. For the CDR3, the DNA is TGTGCCAGCAGCCCTACGGGACTAGGGGACTCCTACGAGCAGTACTTC.

The V gene is TRBV7-2, the J gene TRBJ1-5, with D tentatively TRBD1 (5 bases). The germline V gene has CDR1 SGHTA and CDR2 FQGNSA. This CDR3 has 14 amino acids. Between the trimmed V and J ends, which lost 0 bases and 8 bases, there was a span of 11 bases. This chain's CDR3 is CASSLANGGEPQHF. Written as DNA, the CDR3 is TGTGCCAGCAGCTTAGCGAACGGAGGGGAGCCCCAGCATTTT.

This chain uses TRBV6-6 with TRBJ2-3; 8 bases are a match to TRBD2. The CDR3 has 14 residues. The germline V gene has CDR1 MNHNY and CDR2 SVGAGI (reference sequence). V gave up 11 bases and J gave up 2 bases; unmatched junction bases: 9. The CDR3: CAGKGAGDTDTQYF. CDR3 nucleotides: TGTGCCGGTAAAGGAGCGGGGGACACAGATACGCAGTATTTT.

J is TRBJ2-5 and V is TRBV7-9; 7 bases agree with TRBD2. Near its end, the DNA agrees better with TRBJ2-7, so the J call may be wrong. Germline loops: CDR1 SEHNR, CDR2 FQNEAQ (reference sequence). The length of the CDR3 is 14 residues. Written as DNA, the CDR3 is TGTGCCAGCAGCTTAGGCCTTAGCGGGTACGAGCAGTACTTC. Protein product: CASSLGLSGYEQYF.

The chain uses TRBV7-3 and TRBJ2-3; 7 bases align to TRBD1. This CDR3 region has 14 residues. The V gene end was trimmed by 3 bases and the J gene end by 2 bases; junction bases not matched to a gene: 2. Germline V CDR1 and CDR2: SGHTA, FQGTGA. As DNA, the CDR3 is TGTGCCAGCAGCTTGAGGGGGCCCACAGATACGCAGTATTTT. Its translation is CASSLRGPTDTQYF.

The chain is built from TRBV5-5 and TRBJ2-7; D is unresolved. Germline loops: CDR1 SGHKS, CDR2 YYEKEE (reference sequence). The CDR3 length is 12 residues. V was pared by 4 bases and J by 6 bases, with 11 bases between. CDR3 sequence (DNA): TGTGCCAGCAGCCCTCCGGCGGTCGAGCAGTACTTC. Amino acid sequence: CASSPPAVEQYF.

This chain connects TRBV5-1 to TRBJ1-1; D possibly corresponds to TRBD1 (5 bases). Trimming took off 6 bases at V and 2 bases at J, with 20 bases between the two ends. The CDR3 is 16 amino acids. CDR1 SGHRS and CDR2 YFSETQ come from the germline V gene. In DNA, the CDR3 is TGCGCCAGCAATTCGGAGGCGGGGGAAATCAACACTGAAGCTTTCTTT. It specifies CASNSEAGEINTEAFF.

The chain has TRBV7-9 and TRBJ2-7, with D perhaps matching TRBD1 (5 bases). The ends were cut back, 1 base at V and 5 bases at J, with 15 bases in the middle. The CDR3 runs 15 residues. Germline V gives CDR1 SEHNR, CDR2 FQNEAQ (reference sequence). The CDR3: CASSLGGGLGHEQYF. Written as DNA, the CDR3 is TGTGCCAGCAGCTTAGGAGGTGGGTTGGGGCACGAGCAGTACTTC.

Written as DNA, the CDR3 is TGTGCCAGCCGCCAAGGGACAGTATTAGCTAACTATGGCTACACCTTC. This codes for CASRQGTVLANYGYTF. The chain links TRBV7-2 to TRBJ1-2; TRBD1 aligns across 7 bases. This CDR3 comprises 16 residues. CDR1 is SGHTA and CDR2 is FQGNSA in the germline V gene. V trimming: 8 bases; J trimming: 0 bases; junction bases outside the gene matches: 12.

This chain uses TRBV27 with TRBJ2-1; 16 bases are a match to TRBD2. V lost 6 bases to trimming and J lost 0 bases; unmatched junction nucleotides: 5. The CDR3 runs to 18 residues. Germline-derived CDR1 and CDR2 are MNHEY and SMNVEV (reference sequence). The CDR3 region is CASRGLAGGPHSYNEQFF. The DNA of the CDR3 is TGTGCCAGCAGGGGACTAGCGGGAGGGCCGCACTCCTACAATGAGCAGTTCTTC.

This sequence joins TRBV6-1 and TRBJ1-2, with D perhaps TRBD1 (6 bases). The CDR3 sequence is 14 residues long. Germline CDR1 MNHNS, CDR2 SASEGT. Trimming removed 1 base from V and 8 bases from J, with 14 bases in between. The CDR3 DNA reads as TGTGCCAGCAGTGAAGTACGGACAGCCTTAGGCTACACCTTC. Its protein is CASSEVRTALGYTF.

Only one count was recorded for this clone. The chain recombines TRBV9 with TRBJ2-5; 11 bases are shared with TRBD2. The CDR3 covers 16 residues. J was trimmed by 4 bases and V by 3 bases; bases with no gene match: 8. Per germline, CDR1 SGDLS and CDR2 YYNGEE. CDR3 in amino acids: CASSANSGRASETQYF. The DNA for the CDR3 is TGTGCCAGCAGCGCAAATAGCGGGAGGGCCTCAGAGACCCAGTACTTC. Complete variable domain (other parts from reference TRBV9 and TRBJ2-5): DSGVTQTPKHLITATGQRVTLRCSPRSGDLSVYWYQQSLDQGLQFLIQYYNGEERAKGNILERFSAQQFPDLHSELNLSSLELGDSALYFCASSANSGRASETQYFGPGTRLLVL.

The rearrangement links TRBV5-1 to TRBJ2-3, with 7 bases lining up with TRBD1. CDR1 and CDR2 (germline): SGHRS, YFSETQ. V shed 3 bases, J shed 8 bases, and the junction held 12 bases outside the gene matches. This CDR3 comprises 15 residues. The chain's CDR3 is CASSSLDRPRGTQYF. The CDR3, as DNA: TGCGCCAGCAGCTCCCTGGACAGGCCTAGAGGTACGCAGTATTTT.

This clone was observed a handful of times. V is TRBV28 and J is TRBJ2-5, with TRBD2 identical over 7 bases. CDR1 is MDHEN, CDR2 SYDVKM, per germline. The CDR3 spans 16 residues. After removal of 7 bases from V and 2 bases from J, the junction contained 13 bases not matched to a gene. CDR3 sequence (DNA): TGTGCCAGCACCCCGTTAGCTAGCGGCGTACAAGAGACCCAGTACTTC. This sequence encodes CASTPLASGVQETQYF.

The chain is built from TRBV5-1 and TRBJ2-5, with D unresolved. The CDR3 contains 14 residues. Germline-derived CDR1 and CDR2 are SGHRS and YFSETQ. Trimming took off 0 bases at V and 5 bases at J, with 11 bases between the two ends. The chain's CDR3 is CASSLERSMETQYF. For the CDR3, the DNA is TGCGCCAGCAGCTTGGAGAGAAGTATGGAGACCCAGTACTTC. Drawing the rest from reference TRBV5-1 and TRBJ2-5, the complete variable domain is KAGVTQTPRYLIKTRGQQVTLSCSPISGHRSVSWYQQTPGQGLQFLFEYFSETQRNKGNFPGRFSGRQFSNSRSEMNVSTLELGDSALYLCASSLERSMETQYFGPGTRLLVL.

This clone appeared a single time. This chain connects TRBV29-1 to TRBJ2-1; 9 nucleotides align to TRBD2. The germline V gene encodes CDR1 SQVTM and CDR2 ANQGSEA. Trimming took 3 bases from V and 6 from J; bases not matched to a gene: 9. This CDR3 comprises 15 residues. CDR3 region: CSVEGERGARNEQFF. The DNA for the CDR3 is TGCAGCGTTGAGGGGGAGCGGGGGGCGCGCAATGAGCAGTTCTTC.

The sample holds one count of this clone. The V and J genes are TRBV10-2 and TRBJ2-4; the match to TRBD2 covers 10 bases. The CDR3 sequence is 15 residues long. Germline lookup yields CDR1 WSHSY and CDR2 SAAADI. The V gene end was trimmed by 8 bases and the J gene end by 2 bases; junction bases not matched to a gene: 6. The DNA of the CDR3 is TGCGCCAGCGGTACTAGCGGGGCAACCAAAAACATTCAGTACTTC. It translates to CASGTSGATKNIQYF.

V and J are TRBV6-5 and TRBJ1-2, with D perhaps TRBD1 (6 bases). V gave up 0 bases and J gave up 8 bases, with 16 bases separating them. The CDR3 length is 15 residues. CDR1 and CDR2 (germline): MNHEY, SVGAGI. The CDR3 DNA reads TGTGCCAGCAGTTACTCGATGGTCAGGGGTGGAGGCTACACCTTC. Protein sequence: CASSYSMVRGGGYTF.

This chain links TRBV2 with TRBJ2-7; no firm D call. Trimming left V 1 base short and J 2 bases short, with 12 bases between. Germline V gene sequence: CDR1 SNHLY, CDR2 FYNNEI. The CDR3 sequence is 15 residues long. CDR3 in amino acids: CASSEGFTETYEQYF. DNA of the CDR3: TGTGCCAGCAGTGAAGGGTTCACTGAGACCTACGAGCAGTACTTC.

V and J are TRBV5-1 and TRBJ2-7, with TRBD1 as a possible D gene (6 bases). The germline V gene has CDR1 SGHRS and CDR2 YFSETQ. The CDR3 runs to 14 residues. V was pared by 4 bases and J by 2 bases, with 13 bases between. The CDR3 is CASSLPGQTYEQYF. The DNA of the CDR3 is TGCGCCAGCAGCCTACCGGGACAAACCTACGAGCAGTACTTC.

The chain links TRBV18 to TRBJ2-2; TRBD1 matches at 7 bases. Germline V CDR1 and CDR2: KGHSH, LQKENI. The CDR3 spans 15 residues. The trim removed 5 bases at V and 5 bases at J, leaving 8 bases unmatched. The CDR3 DNA follows: TGTGCCAGCTCATCCGCCGGGACAGAGACCGGGGAGCTGTTTTTT. It translates to CASSSAGTETGELFF.

In its sample, this clone was seen a few times. This chain joins TRBV30 and TRBJ1-5; 7 bases fit TRBD1. V lost 5 bases to trimming and J lost 4 bases; unmatched junction nucleotides: 8. The CDR3 loop spans 14 amino acids. Germline CDR1 is GTSNPN and CDR2 is SVGIG (reference sequence). The CDR3 sequence is CAWSNQGGNQPQHF. DNA for the CDR3: TGTGCCTGGTCGAACCAGGGGGGAAATCAGCCCCAGCATTTT.

The chain couples TRBV27 to TRBJ1-5, with 10 positions matching TRBD1. The CDR3 has 15 residues. Per germline, CDR1 MNHEY and CDR2 SMNVEV (reference sequence). V trimming: 1 base; J trimming: 7 bases; junction bases outside the gene matches: 4. This CDR3 reads CASSLWGTGDQPQHF. The CDR3 bases are TGTGCCAGCAGTTTATGGGGGACAGGGGACCAGCCCCAGCATTTT.

V and J are TRBV19 and TRBJ2-5, with 7 bases that match TRBD1. The CDR3 is made up of 17 amino acids. V shed 0 bases, J shed 5 bases, and the junction held 12 bases outside the gene matches. Per germline, CDR1 LNHDA and CDR2 SQIVND (reference sequence). CDR3 in DNA: TGTGCCAGTAGTATAGAGAGCGGACAGGCGAAAGGGGAGACCCAGTACTTC. It yields the protein CASSIESGQAKGETQYF.

The gene calls are TRBV29-1 and TRBJ2-7; 11 positions match TRBD1. Trimming cost V 5 bases and J 7 bases; bases outside gene matches: 7. Germline values: CDR1 SQVTM, CDR2 ANQGSEA. The CDR3 length is 13 residues. The CDR3 DNA follows: TGCAGCGTTTCCGGGACAGGGGGGGAAGAGCAGTACTTC. This translates into CSVSGTGGEEQYF.